These 18 T cell receptor beta chains were all obtained from the same sample, sequenced in a study of breast tumors, draining lymph nodes, adjacent tissues. Breast cancer patients provided tissue from their axillary draining lymph nodes. Via MiXCR, TCRdb re-called the multiplex PCR reads, giving one row per CDR3 protein. The sample records about 130,000 distinct CDR3 sequences, nearly 20% being singletons. Material: axillary lymph node tissue. The origin of the receptors is a female donor with breast cancer. Some clones in this sample may be carry-over from other donors' samples.

This clonotype was counted many times. The chain carries TRBV25-1 and TRBJ1-2; 9 nucleotides line up with TRBD1. The CDR3 contains 17 residues. CDR1 is MGHDK, CDR2 SYGVNS, per germline. With V trimmed by 5 bases and J by 5 bases, 15 bases remained unmatched. The CDR3 DNA reads as TGTGCCAGCAGTTCCAGAGGGAGACAGGGGGAATTGTATGGCTACACCTTC. Translated: CASSSRGRQGELYGYTF.

In this sample, this clonotype turned up many times. This chain connects TRBV20-1 to TRBJ2-5; 9 bases align to TRBD2. This CDR3 has 14 residues. The germline gives CDR1 DFQATT, CDR2 SNEGSKA (reference sequence). V shed 3 bases and J 5 bases; nucleotides not matched to a gene: 7. In DNA form, the CDR3 reads TGCAGTGCTAGGCCCAGCGGGGGGAGTGAGACCCAGTACTTC. Translated, it gives CSARPSGGSETQYF.

Notes on this clonotype: This may arise from a read error, as a much more abundant clone is one base away. Lacking the conserved final phenylalanine or tryptophan, this CDR3 likely reflects a read error. The chain couples TRBV12-3 or TRBV12-4 to TRBJ2-6; tentatively, D is TRBD1 or TRBD2 (6 bases each). This CDR3 is 15 amino acids long. V was shortened by 8 bases and J by 4 bases, with 15 bases between the two germline ends. The CDR3 loop reads CASGLRGAGANVLTL. Written as DNA, the CDR3 is TGTGCCAGCGGCCTTAGGGGGGCCGGGGCCAACGTCCTGACTCTC.

Turning to this clonotype: One base away lies a much larger clone, so this may be a sequencing read error. CDR3 bases: TGTGCCAGCAGCTTGGGCGGGGGCAACGCAGATACGCAGTATTTT. This translates into CASSLGGGNADTQYF. The chain uses TRBV5-6 and TRBJ2-3; possibly TRBD2 for D (7 bases). CDR3 length equals 15 residues. With 0 bases removed from V and 4 bases from J, the gap between germline ends came to 12 bases. Per germline, CDR1 SGHDT and CDR2 YYEEEE.

This clonotype came up many times. The chain recombines TRBV5-1 with TRBJ2-7, with 11 bases fitting TRBD1. The germline CDR1 and CDR2 sequences are SGHRS and YFSETQ. The CDR3 covers 13 residues. V lost 3 bases to trimming and J lost 9 bases; unmatched junction nucleotides: 5. The CDR3 DNA sequence: TGCGCCAGCAGCTCCGGACAGGGGGCTCGGCAGTACTTC. Its protein product is CASSSGQGARQYF. Full variable domain (rest looked up from reference TRBV5-1 and TRBJ2-7): KAGVTQTPRYLIKTRGQQVTLSCSPISGHRSVSWYQQTPGQGLQFLFEYFSETQRNKGNFPGRFSGRQFSNSRSEMNVSTLELGDSALYLCASSSGQGARQYFGPGTRLTVT.

As for this clonotype: This could be a read error, since a much larger clone is one nucleotide away. This chain uses TRBV5-6 with TRBJ2-3; tentative D call: TRBD2 (6 bases). The CDR3 is 15 amino acids. Germline-derived CDR1 and CDR2 are SGHDT and YYEEEE. CDR3 DNA: TGTGCCAGCAGCGCCGAGAGGGGACTCACAGATGCGCAGTATTTT. This translates into CASSAERGLTDAQYF.

V usage is TRBV7-8 and J usage is TRBJ1-3; D uncertain. The CDR3 totals 14 residues. V gave up 1 base and J gave up 2 bases, with 6 bases separating them. Germline assignment: CDR1 SGHVS and CDR2 FQNEAQ. The CDR3 here is CASSLGTAGNTIYF. The CDR3 nucleotides read TGTGCCAGCAGCTTAGGGACGGCTGGAAACACCATATATTTT.

There are many counts of this clonotype. The chain couples TRBV27 to TRBJ2-1, with 7 bases identical to TRBD2. The CDR3 length is 15 residues. CDR1 and CDR2 (germline): MNHEY, SMNVEV (reference sequence). With V trimmed by 4 bases and J by 7 bases, 10 bases remained unmatched. The CDR3 DNA reads TGTGCCAGCAGTTACGGACCGGGGGGTTTGAATGAGCAGTTCTTC. Its protein product is CASSYGPGGLNEQFF.

This clonotype was picked up a small number of times. A junction boundary mismatches the germline segment, possibly from a read error. This chain links TRBV6-5 with TRBJ1-3; D may be TRBD1 (6 bases). The CDR3 contains 14 residues. CDR1 and CDR2 from the germline V gene are MNHEY and SVGAGI. The CDR3 sequence: CANSEQGSGNTIYF. DNA for the CDR3: TGTGCCAACAGTGAACAGGGATCTGGAAACACCATATATTTT.

In this sample, this clonotype turned up many times. The chain employs TRBV20-1 and TRBJ1-2; D call uncertain. The CDR3 is made up of 14 amino acids. Germline CDR1 reads DFQATT; CDR2 reads SNEGSKA (reference sequence). V was shortened by 2 bases and J by 2 bases, with 12 bases between the two germline ends. The CDR3 sequence is CSARSREPNYGYTF. DNA for the CDR3: TGCAGTGCTAGATCCCGCGAGCCGAACTATGGCTACACCTTC.

This clonotype was detected a few times. The rearrangement joins TRBV4-1 to TRBJ2-7; TRBD2 aligns across 15 bases. The CDR3 spans 18 residues. Looked up from germline, CDR1 is MGHRA and CDR2 is YSYEKL. V shed 0 bases and J 6 bases; nucleotides not matched to a gene: 9. The CDR3 bases are TGCGCCAGCAGCCAAGAACCGGGACTAGCGGGGGGTCCGGCCGAGCAGTACTTC. This gives the protein CASSQEPGLAGGPAEQYF.

This clonotype occurred many times. The CDR3 DNA is TGTGCCAGCAGCCATGGGACAGGGAGGGGAAACACCATATATTTT. Protein sequence: CASSHGTGRGNTIYF. This chain joins TRBV4-2 and TRBJ1-3; 9 positions match TRBD1. Trimming took 3 bases from V and 4 from J; bases not matched to a gene: 4. This CDR3 contains 15 residues. Per germline, CDR1 LGHNA and CDR2 YNFKEQ.

Regarding this clonotype: Possible read error: a much larger clone is one base away. V and J are TRBV6-1 and TRBJ1-2; TRBD1 matches 7 bases. This CDR3 has 12 amino acids. CDR1 MNHNS and CDR2 SASEGT come from the germline V gene. The CDR3 region is CASSQGDYGHTF. The DNA for the CDR3 is TGTGCCAGCTCCCAGGGGGATTATGGCCACACCTTC.

In this sample, this clonotype turned up many times. This chain joins TRBV27 and TRBJ2-7; D could derive from TRBD1 or TRBD2 (5 bases each). Germline V gene data show CDR1 as MNHEY and CDR2 as SMNVEV (reference sequence). The CDR3 length is 14 residues. Trimming left V 3 bases short and J 2 bases short, with 11 bases between. The DNA of the CDR3 is TGTGCCAGCAGTTTTAAGGGACGGACCTACGAGCAGTACTTC. The encoded protein is CASSFKGRTYEQYF.

This clonotype has at least ten counts. The chain uses TRBV20-1 and TRBJ2-7; D is unresolved. This CDR3 region has 14 residues. Germline CDR1 and CDR2: DFQATT and SNEGSKA (reference sequence). V was trimmed by 0 bases and J by 4 bases, leaving 13 bases between them. The CDR3 nucleotides read TGCAGTGCTAGAGACTCGACAAGGTCGTACGAGCAGTACTTC. Encoded protein: CSARDSTRSYEQYF.

This clonotype was detected many times. This sequence joins TRBV20-1 and TRBJ2-5; D ambiguous. The CDR3 covers 9 residues. CDR1 DFQATT and CDR2 SNEGSKA come from the germline V gene (reference sequence). V was cut by 4 bases and J by 3 bases, with 0 bases left in between. Here the CDR3 reads CSAKETQYF. CDR3 sequence (DNA): TGCAGTGCTAAAGAGACCCAGTACTTC.

This clonotype was picked up many times. The chain employs TRBV7-2 and TRBJ2-7; TRBD1 matches 7 bases. This CDR3 comprises 12 residues. Germline V gene data show CDR1 as SGHTA and CDR2 as FQGNSA. With V trimmed by 8 bases and J by 6 bases, 7 bases remained unmatched. The chain's CDR3 is CASRETGREQYF. DNA for the CDR3: TGTGCCAGCCGTGAGACAGGGCGCGAGCAGTACTTC.

The chain recombines TRBV6-2 or TRBV6-3 with TRBJ2-2; D remains unclear. V lost 5 bases, J lost 2 bases, and 18 bases lay in between. The CDR3 is 17 residues long. CDR1 and CDR2 (germline): MNHEY, SVGEGT. CDR3 coding DNA: TGTGCCAGCAGTGCCGTGGGTTTCGGCCGAAACACCGGGGAGCTGTTTTTT. Amino acid sequence: CASSAVGFGRNTGELFF.